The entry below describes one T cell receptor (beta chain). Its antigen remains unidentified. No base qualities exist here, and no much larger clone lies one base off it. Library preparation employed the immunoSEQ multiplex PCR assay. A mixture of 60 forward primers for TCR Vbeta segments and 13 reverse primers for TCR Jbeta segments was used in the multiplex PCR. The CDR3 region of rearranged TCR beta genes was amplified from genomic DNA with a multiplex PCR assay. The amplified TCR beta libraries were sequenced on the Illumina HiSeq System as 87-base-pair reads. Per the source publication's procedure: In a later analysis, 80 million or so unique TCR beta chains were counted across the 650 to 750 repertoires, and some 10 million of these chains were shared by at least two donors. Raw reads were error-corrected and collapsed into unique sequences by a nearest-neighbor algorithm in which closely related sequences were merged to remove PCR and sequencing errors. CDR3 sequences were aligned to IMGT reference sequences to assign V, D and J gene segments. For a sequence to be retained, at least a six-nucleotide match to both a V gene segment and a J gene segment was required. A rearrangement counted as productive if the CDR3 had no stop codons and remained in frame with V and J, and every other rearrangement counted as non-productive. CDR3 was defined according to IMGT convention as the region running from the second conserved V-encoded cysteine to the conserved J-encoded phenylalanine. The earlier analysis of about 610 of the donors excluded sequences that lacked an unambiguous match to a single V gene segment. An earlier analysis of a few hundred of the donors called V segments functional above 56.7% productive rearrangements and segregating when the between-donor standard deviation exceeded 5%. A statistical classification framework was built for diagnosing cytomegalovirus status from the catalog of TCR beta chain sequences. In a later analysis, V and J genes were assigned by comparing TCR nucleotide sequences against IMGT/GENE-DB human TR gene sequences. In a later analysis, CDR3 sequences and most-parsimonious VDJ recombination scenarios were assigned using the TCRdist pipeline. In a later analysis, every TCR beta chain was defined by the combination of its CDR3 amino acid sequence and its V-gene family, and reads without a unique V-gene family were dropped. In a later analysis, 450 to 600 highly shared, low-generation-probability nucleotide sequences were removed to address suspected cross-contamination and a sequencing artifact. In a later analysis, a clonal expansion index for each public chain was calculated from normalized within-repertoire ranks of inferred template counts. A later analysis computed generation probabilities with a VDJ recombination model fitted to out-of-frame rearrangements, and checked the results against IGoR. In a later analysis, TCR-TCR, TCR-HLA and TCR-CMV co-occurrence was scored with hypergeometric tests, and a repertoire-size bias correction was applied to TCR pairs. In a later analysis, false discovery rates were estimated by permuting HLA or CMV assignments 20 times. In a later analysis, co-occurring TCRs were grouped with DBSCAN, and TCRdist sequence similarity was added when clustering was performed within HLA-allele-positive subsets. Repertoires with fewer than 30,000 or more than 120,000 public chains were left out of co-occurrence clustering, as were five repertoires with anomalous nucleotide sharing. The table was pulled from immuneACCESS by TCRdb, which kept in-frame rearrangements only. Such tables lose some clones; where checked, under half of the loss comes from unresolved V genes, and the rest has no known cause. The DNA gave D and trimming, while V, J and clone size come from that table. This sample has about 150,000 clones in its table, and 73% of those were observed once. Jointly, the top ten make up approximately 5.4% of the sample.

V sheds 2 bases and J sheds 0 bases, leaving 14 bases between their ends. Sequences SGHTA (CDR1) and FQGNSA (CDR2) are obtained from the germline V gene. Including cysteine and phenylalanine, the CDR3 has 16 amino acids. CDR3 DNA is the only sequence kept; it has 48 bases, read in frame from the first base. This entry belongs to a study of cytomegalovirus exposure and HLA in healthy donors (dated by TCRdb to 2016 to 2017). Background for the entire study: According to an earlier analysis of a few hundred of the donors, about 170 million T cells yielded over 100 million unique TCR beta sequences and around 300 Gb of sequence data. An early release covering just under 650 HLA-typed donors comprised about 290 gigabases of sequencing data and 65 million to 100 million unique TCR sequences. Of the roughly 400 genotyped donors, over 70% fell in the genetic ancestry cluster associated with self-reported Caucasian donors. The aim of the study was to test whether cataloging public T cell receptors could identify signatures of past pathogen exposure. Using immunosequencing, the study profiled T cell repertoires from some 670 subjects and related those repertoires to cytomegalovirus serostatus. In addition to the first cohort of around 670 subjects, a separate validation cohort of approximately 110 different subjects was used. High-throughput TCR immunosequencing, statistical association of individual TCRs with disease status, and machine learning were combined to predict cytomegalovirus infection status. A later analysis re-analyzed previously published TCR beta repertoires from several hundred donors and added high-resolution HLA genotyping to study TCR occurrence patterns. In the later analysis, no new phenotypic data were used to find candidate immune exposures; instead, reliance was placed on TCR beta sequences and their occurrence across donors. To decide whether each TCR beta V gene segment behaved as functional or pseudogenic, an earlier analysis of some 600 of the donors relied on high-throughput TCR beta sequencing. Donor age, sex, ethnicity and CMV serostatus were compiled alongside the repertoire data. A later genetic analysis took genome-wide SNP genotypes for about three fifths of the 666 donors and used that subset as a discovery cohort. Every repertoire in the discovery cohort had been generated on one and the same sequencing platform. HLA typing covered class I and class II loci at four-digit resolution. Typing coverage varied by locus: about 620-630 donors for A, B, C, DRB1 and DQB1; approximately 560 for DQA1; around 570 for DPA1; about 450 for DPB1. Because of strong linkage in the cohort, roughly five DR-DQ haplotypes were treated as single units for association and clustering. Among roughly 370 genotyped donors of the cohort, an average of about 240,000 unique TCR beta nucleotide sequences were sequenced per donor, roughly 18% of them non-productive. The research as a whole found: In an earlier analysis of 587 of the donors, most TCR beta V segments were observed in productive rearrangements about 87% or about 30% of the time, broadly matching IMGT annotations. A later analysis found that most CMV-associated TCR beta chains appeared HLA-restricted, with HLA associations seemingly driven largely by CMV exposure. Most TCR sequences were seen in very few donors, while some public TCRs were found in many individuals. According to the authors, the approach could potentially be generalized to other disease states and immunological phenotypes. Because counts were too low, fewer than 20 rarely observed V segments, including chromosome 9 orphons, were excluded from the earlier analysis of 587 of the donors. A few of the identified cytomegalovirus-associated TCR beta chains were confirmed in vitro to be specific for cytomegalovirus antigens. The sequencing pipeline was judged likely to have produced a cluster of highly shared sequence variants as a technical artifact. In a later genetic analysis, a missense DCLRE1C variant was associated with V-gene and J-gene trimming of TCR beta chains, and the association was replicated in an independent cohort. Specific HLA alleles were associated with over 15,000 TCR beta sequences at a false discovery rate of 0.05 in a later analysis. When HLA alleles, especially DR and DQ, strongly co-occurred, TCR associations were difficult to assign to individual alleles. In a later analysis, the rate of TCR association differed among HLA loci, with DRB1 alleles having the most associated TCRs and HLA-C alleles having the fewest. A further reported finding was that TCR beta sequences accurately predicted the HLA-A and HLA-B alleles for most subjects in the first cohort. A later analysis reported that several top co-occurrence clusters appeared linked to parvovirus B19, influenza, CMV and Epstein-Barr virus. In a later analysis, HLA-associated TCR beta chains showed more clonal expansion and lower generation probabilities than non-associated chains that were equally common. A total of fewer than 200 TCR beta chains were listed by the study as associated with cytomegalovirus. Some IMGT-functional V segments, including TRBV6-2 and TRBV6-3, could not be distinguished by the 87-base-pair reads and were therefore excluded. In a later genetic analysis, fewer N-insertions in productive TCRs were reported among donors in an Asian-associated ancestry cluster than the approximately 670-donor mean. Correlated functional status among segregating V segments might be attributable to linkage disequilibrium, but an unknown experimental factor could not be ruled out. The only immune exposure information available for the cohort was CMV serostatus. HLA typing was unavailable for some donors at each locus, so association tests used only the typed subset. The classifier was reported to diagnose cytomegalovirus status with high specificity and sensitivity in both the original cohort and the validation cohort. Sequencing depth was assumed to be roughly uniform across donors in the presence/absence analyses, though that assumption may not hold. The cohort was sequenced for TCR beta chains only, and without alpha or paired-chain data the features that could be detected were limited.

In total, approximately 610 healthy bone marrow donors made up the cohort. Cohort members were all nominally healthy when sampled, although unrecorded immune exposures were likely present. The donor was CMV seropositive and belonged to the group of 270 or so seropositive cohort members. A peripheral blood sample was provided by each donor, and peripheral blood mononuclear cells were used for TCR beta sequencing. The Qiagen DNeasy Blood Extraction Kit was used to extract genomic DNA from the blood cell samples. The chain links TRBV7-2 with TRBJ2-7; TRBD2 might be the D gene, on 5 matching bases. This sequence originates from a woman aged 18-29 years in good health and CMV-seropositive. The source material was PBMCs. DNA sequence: TGTGCCAGCAGCTTACGAGACTACAGAACCTCCTACGAGCAGTACTTC. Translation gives CASSLRDYRTSYEQYF.